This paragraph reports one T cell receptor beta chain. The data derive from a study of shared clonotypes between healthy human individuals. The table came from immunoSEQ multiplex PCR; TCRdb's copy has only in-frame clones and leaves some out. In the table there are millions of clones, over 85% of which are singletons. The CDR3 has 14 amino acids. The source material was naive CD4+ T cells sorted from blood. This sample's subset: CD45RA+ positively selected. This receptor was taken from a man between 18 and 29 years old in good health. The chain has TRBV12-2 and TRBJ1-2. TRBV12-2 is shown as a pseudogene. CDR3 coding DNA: TGTGCAAGTCGCTTAGCGGAACTCCACTATGGCTACACCTTC. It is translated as CASRLAELHYGYTF.